A selection of T cell receptor beta chains follows, all from one sample in a study of shared clonotypes between healthy human individuals. The method was immunoSEQ multiplex PCR; TCRdb's version includes in-frame clones alone and lacks a portion of them. Here the sample spans hundreds of thousands of clones, roughly nine tenths being singletons. The sample taken for sequencing was naive CD8+ T cells sorted from blood. Receptors originate from a man in his thirties or forties in good health. The CDR3 runs from the conserved cysteine through the conserved F or W. Fields, in order: V gene, D gene, J gene, clone size, CDR3 DNA, CDR3 protein. A D gene is named only where the DNA matches it firmly. Some rows have no size entry. The others give once, few or many, or a class for an expanded clone.

V: TRBV2; D: .; J: TRBJ1-2; size: .; DNA: TGTGCCAGCAGTCCCCAGGGGAACTATGGCTACACCTTC; CDR3: CASSPQGNYGYTF
V: TRBV4-2; D: .; J: TRBJ2-7; size: .; DNA: TGTGCCAGCAGTCCCCTCGAGGGAACCTACGAGCAGTACTTC; CDR3: CASSPLEGTYEQYF
V: TRBV13; D: TRBD1; J: TRBJ2-5; size: .; DNA: TGTGCCAGCAGCCCACCGACAGGGGACTCCCAAGAGACCCAGTACTTC; CDR3: CASSPPTGDSQETQYF
V: TRBV7-9; D: .; J: TRBJ1-5; size: .; DNA: TGTGCCAGCAGCTTTCCCGGGAACAATCAGCCCCAGCATTTT; CDR3: CASSFPGNNQPQHF
V: TRBV6-1; D: .; J: TRBJ2-7; size: once; DNA: TGTGCCAGCAGTGGAAACCATCACCTCCCCCGGGACCGTGGCGAGCAGTACTTC; CDR3: CASSGNHHLPRDRGEQYF
V: TRBV6-5; D: .; J: TRBJ1-2; size: .; DNA: TGTGCCAGCACCACGGGGGCTCCTGGCTACACCTTC; CDR3: CASTTGAPGYTF
V: TRBV10-3; D: TRBD1; J: TRBJ2-2; size: .; DNA: TGTGCCATCTCGGACTGGGACAGGGGGTCGAACACCGGGGAGCTGTTTTTT; CDR3: CAISDWDRGSNTGELFF
V: TRBV7-6; D: .; J: TRBJ2-7; size: .; DNA: TGTGCCAGCAGCGTCAGATACCAGGGACACCCCTACGAGCAGTACTTC; CDR3: CASSVRYQGHPYEQYF
V: TRBV9; D: TRBD2; J: TRBJ2-1; size: .; DNA: TGTGCCAGCAGCGTAGGGACTAGCGGGATCTACAATGAGCAGTTCTTC; CDR3: CASSVGTSGIYNEQFF
V: TRBV27; D: TRBD1; J: TRBJ1-2; size: .; DNA: TGTACCAGCAGTTCAAAGGACAGGGACGGCTACACCTTC; CDR3: CTSSSKDRDGYTF
V: TRBV7-8; D: TRBD2; J: TRBJ2-3; size: .; DNA: TGTGCCAGCAGCCCGGGGGGACTCACAGATACGCAGTATTTT; CDR3: CASSPGGLTDTQYF
V: TRBV7-9; D: TRBD2; J: TRBJ2-7; size: .; DNA: TGTGCCAGCAGCCATACCCCCAGCGGGAGCTCCGAGCAGTACTTC; CDR3: CASSHTPSGSSEQYF
V: TRBV7-6; D: .; J: TRBJ2-1; size: .; DNA: TGTGCCAGCAGCAAAGGGGTGGGGCTCCTATCCAATAGTGAGCAGTTCTTC; CDR3: CASSKGVGLLSNSEQFF
V: TRBV6-1; D: TRBD1; J: TRBJ2-3; size: .; DNA: TGTGCCAGCAGTGTTTATGGAGGACAGGCAGATACGCAGTATTTT; CDR3: CASSVYGGQADTQYF
V: TRBV11-2; D: TRBD2; J: TRBJ2-7; size: .; DNA: TGTGCCAGCAGCTTAGTTCCGGCGGGAGGGCCTCCCTACGAGCAGTACTTC; CDR3: CASSLVPAGGPPYEQYF
V: TRBV5-1; D: .; J: TRBJ2-7; size: .; DNA: TGCGCCAGCAGCTTGTGGCGGGAAAAGCCCTACGAGCAGTACTTC; CDR3: CASSLWREKPYEQYF
V: TRBV10-3; D: TRBD1; J: TRBJ2-7; size: .; DNA: TGTGCCATCAGTGATATTGGGACAGAGGGCTACGAGCAGTACTTC; CDR3: CAISDIGTEGYEQYF
V: TRBV4-1; D: TRBD2; J: TRBJ2-7; size: .; DNA: TGCGCCAGCAGCCAAGGAGGTCTAGCGGGACCGGAGGGCGAGCAGTACTTC; CDR3: CASSQGGLAGPEGEQYF
V: TRBV15; D: .; J: TRBJ2-5; size: .; DNA: TGTGCCACCAGCATAGACTCTAGCAATCAAGAGACCCAGTACTTC; CDR3: CATSIDSSNQETQYF
V: TRBV7-9; D: TRBD2; J: TRBJ2-1; size: .; DNA: TGTGCCAGCAGCCCTATACCCGGACTAGCGGGGGCCTACAATGAGCAGTTCTTC; CDR3: CASSPIPGLAGAYNEQFF
V: TRBV7-9; D: .; J: TRBJ2-1; size: .; DNA: TGTGCCAGCAGCTTAGATCAGCCTGAGCAGTTCTTC; CDR3: CASSLDQPEQFF
V: TRBV28; D: .; J: TRBJ1-2; size: .; DNA: TGTGCCAGCAGTCCTTACCCTAACTATGGCTACACCTTC; CDR3: CASSPYPNYGYTF
V: TRBV27; D: .; J: TRBJ2-5; size: few; DNA: TGTGCCAGCAGTTTACTCGGGGAACAAGAGACCCAGTACTTC; CDR3: CASSLLGEQETQYF
V: TRBV19; D: TRBD1; J: TRBJ2-7; size: .; DNA: TGTGCCAGTAGTATTTCGGGACAGAGTTACGAGCAGTACTTC; CDR3: CASSISGQSYEQYF
V: TRBV6-6; D: .; J: TRBJ2-7; size: .; DNA: TGTGCCAGCAGCCCTTCCGGGACTTCCTACGAGCAGTACTTC; CDR3: CASSPSGTSYEQYF
V: TRBV6-1; D: .; J: TRBJ1-1; size: few; DNA: TGTGCCAGCAGTAACATCGGGACACCGAACACTGAAGCTTTCTTT; CDR3: CASSNIGTPNTEAFF
V: TRBV7-6; D: .; J: TRBJ1-5; size: .; DNA: TGTGCCAGCAGCTTAGAGTGGGGTGGACAGCGGTTTCAGCCCCAGCATTTT; CDR3: CASSLEWGGQRFQPQHF
V: TRBV4-1; D: TRBD2; J: TRBJ2-3; size: .; DNA: TGCGCCAGCAGCCAAGATATATCTAGCGGGGAAACAGATACGCAGTATTTT; CDR3: CASSQDISSGETDTQYF
V: TRBV4-3; D: .; J: TRBJ2-1; size: .; DNA: TGCGCCAGCAGCCAAGACGGACAGCTCTACAATGAGCAGTTCTTC; CDR3: CASSQDGQLYNEQFF
V: TRBV28; D: .; J: TRBJ2-3; size: .; DNA: TGTGCCAGCAGGGGAGTTACAGATACGCAGTATTTT; CDR3: CASRGVTDTQYF
V: TRBV27; D: TRBD1; J: TRBJ2-4; size: .; DNA: TGTGCCAGCAGTCCCCGGACAGGGCGGTCCAAAAACATTCAGTACTTC; CDR3: CASSPRTGRSKNIQYF
V: TRBV2; D: .; J: TRBJ2-7; size: .; DNA: TGTGCCAGCAGAGAGGAGTACGAGCAGTACTTC; CDR3: CASREEYEQYF
V: TRBV14; D: .; J: TRBJ2-3; size: .; DNA: TGTGCCAGCAGCCAGGGCGGTTACAACACAGATACGCAGTATTTT; CDR3: CASSQGGYNTDTQYF
V: TRBV18; D: TRBD2; J: TRBJ2-1; size: .; DNA: TGTGCCAGCTCACCAGAAGGACTAGCGACATACTCCTACAATGAGCAGTTCTTC; CDR3: CASSPEGLATYSYNEQFF
V: TRBV10-3; D: .; J: TRBJ2-4; size: .; DNA: TGTGCCATCAGCCCAGGACTAGCCAAAAACATTCAGTACTTC; CDR3: CAISPGLAKNIQYF
V: TRBV5-5; D: .; J: TRBJ1-4; size: .; DNA: TGTGCCAGCAGCTTGGATAGATCGACAACAACTAATGAAAAACTGTTTTTT; CDR3: CASSLDRSTTTNEKLFF
V: TRBV19; D: TRBD2; J: TRBJ2-3; size: .; DNA: TGTGCCAGTAGTATAACGGGGGGAGGCACAGATACGCAGTATTTT; CDR3: CASSITGGGTDTQYF
V: TRBV7-8; D: TRBD1; J: TRBJ2-7; size: .; DNA: TGTGCCAGCAGCGCGGGACAGGGACGGTCCGACTACGAGCAGTACTTC; CDR3: CASSAGQGRSDYEQYF
V: TRBV27; D: .; J: TRBJ2-3; size: .; DNA: TGTGCCAGCAGCGGGTATGGCACAGATACGCAGTATTTT; CDR3: CASSGYGTDTQYF
V: TRBV27; D: .; J: TRBJ1-2; size: few; DNA: TGTGCCAGCAGTCCACGGACAGATTATGGCTACACCTTC; CDR3: CASSPRTDYGYTF
V: TRBV27; D: .; J: TRBJ2-3; size: .; DNA: TGTGCCAGCAGTTTACAGACTATGAGAATGTCAGATACGCAGTATTTT; CDR3: CASSLQTMRMSDTQYF
V: TRBV4-1; D: .; J: TRBJ2-7; size: .; DNA: TGCGCCAGCAGCCAAGATCCCTCTCCCAACTACGAGCAGTACTTC; CDR3: CASSQDPSPNYEQYF
V: TRBV4-1; D: TRBD2; J: TRBJ2-7; size: .; DNA: TGCGCCAGCAGCCAAGTTGTAGCGGGAGTGCTAAATACCTACGAGCAGTACTTC; CDR3: CASSQVVAGVLNTYEQYF
V: TRBV28; D: .; J: TRBJ1-4; size: once; DNA: TGTGCCAGCAGCCCCCGGGGCGGAGAAAAACTGTTTTTT; CDR3: CASSPRGGEKLFF
V: TRBV19; D: .; J: TRBJ1-1; size: .; DNA: TGTGCCAGTAGTATTTCAGGGTCCGTGAACACTGAAGCTTTCTTT; CDR3: CASSISGSVNTEAFF
V: TRBV7-8; D: TRBD2; J: TRBJ2-7; size: .; DNA: TGTGCCAGCAGCCATCCGGCTAGCGGTGCCTACGAGCAGTACTTC; CDR3: CASSHPASGAYEQYF
V: TRBV6-6; D: TRBD1; J: TRBJ2-7; size: .; DNA: TGTGCCAGCAGTTGGGACAGTACCTACGAGCAGTACTTC; CDR3: CASSWDSTYEQYF
V: TRBV25-1; D: .; J: TRBJ2-7; size: .; DNA: TGTGCCAGCGGCGGGACAACAACCTACGAGCAGTACTTC; CDR3: CASGGTTTYEQYF
V: TRBV1; D: .; J: TRBJ2-1; size: .; DNA: TGCACCAGCAGCCAAGTGCAGCCGCTACTAGCGGAGAAGGGCGATGAGCAGTTCTTC; CDR3: CTSSQVQPLLAEKGDEQFF
V: TRBV7-9; D: .; J: TRBJ1-4; size: .; DNA: TGTGCCAGCAGCCACTTCGGGGCAGGGGAAGAAGGAAAACTGTTTTTT; CDR3: CASSHFGAGEEGKLFF
V: TRBV6-1; D: .; J: TRBJ2-7; size: .; DNA: TGTGCCAGCAGTGAGTTCAGGGACGAGCAGTACTTC; CDR3: CASSEFRDEQYF
V: TRBV10-2; D: .; J: TRBJ2-5; size: .; DNA: TGCGCCAGCAGTGAGTCGGCGAACCAAGAGACCCAGTACTTC; CDR3: CASSESANQETQYF